This T cell receptor beta chain appears in the sequencing data of a study of beta chain features in type 1 diabetes. Findings and caveats of the study: Cells carrying high TCR expression could end up over-represented when cDNA is sequenced. In every one of the four CD4+ subsets, TCRB CDR3s were moderately but significantly shorter in Type 1 diabetes patients.

V was pared by 5 bases and J by 6 bases, with 11 bases between. This CDR3 has 12 amino acids. Germline V CDR1 and CDR2: SGHTA, FQGNSA. Comments on this clone: What it binds is not known.

Investigators reverse transcribed all isolated RNA, so they sequenced expressed TCRB transcripts. TCRdb's table, derived via immunoSEQ multiplex PCR, lists solely in-frame clones and lacks some. The data hold about 160,000 clones, with roughly 8% observed a single time. Sorting that relied on CD45RO/CCR7/CD25/CD127/CD95/CD27 yielded CD4+ naive, central memory, regulatory and stem cell-like memory cells. The chain combines TRBV7-2 with TRBJ2-7; D is undetermined. The sequence came from a young man with type 1 diabetes. Sequences were obtained from central memory CD4+ T cells from blood. The CDR3 nucleotides are TGTGCCAGCAGCGGAGTGTGGAGCGAGCAGTACTTC. Amino acid sequence: CASSGVWSEQYF.